The clone carrying this T cell receptor (beta chain) was seen once. Its antigen is as yet unknown. Documented treatment: oral pan-JAK inhibitor, 5-10 mg twice daily. Alopecia areata patients gave lesional scalp punch biopsies and peripheral blood samples. The sample originates from a study of CD8+ T cells in alopecia areata. Findings and limits, study-wide: While patients received tofacitinib, many expanded lesional clones remained present in scalp and blood. Scalp samples also contribute reads from the resident alphabeta T cells found in normal skin. Lesional scalp exceeded normal scalp in clonality, especially in alopecia totalis/universalis.

The CDR3 is 11 residues long. V lost 0 bases and J lost 6, with 5 bases in between. Looked up from germline, CDR1 is GTSNPN and CDR2 is SVGIG (reference sequence). Isolated RNA was reverse transcribed into cDNA used as the sequencing template. Sequencing was performed with immunoSEQ multiplex PCR; in TCRdb, only in-frame clones are kept and a portion is missing. The sample shows approximately 150,000 clones, around three fifths of them seen only once. Material: CD4+ T cells sorted from blood, obtained at week 24, from a patient treated with tofacitinib. This sequence originates from a human donor with alopecia areata. The V gene is TRBV30, the J gene TRBJ1-1; D gene unclear. The CDR3 region is CAWSVLAEAFF. DNA for the CDR3: TGTGCCTGGAGTGTACTTGCTGAAGCTTTCTTT. The entire variable domain, with the rest obtained from reference TRBV30 and TRBJ1-1, is as follows: SQTIHQWPATLVQPVGSPLSLECTVEGTSNPNLYWYRQAAGRGLQLLFYSVGIGQISSEVPQNLSASRPQDRQFILSSKKLLLSDSGFYLCAWSVLAEAFFGQGTRLTVV.